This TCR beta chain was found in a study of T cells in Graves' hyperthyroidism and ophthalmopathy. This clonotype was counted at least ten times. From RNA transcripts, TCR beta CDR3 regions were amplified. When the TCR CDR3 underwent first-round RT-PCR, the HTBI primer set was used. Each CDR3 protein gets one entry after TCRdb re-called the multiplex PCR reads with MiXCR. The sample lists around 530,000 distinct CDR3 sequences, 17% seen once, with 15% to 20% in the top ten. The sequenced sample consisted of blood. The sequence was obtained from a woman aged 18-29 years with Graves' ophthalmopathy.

The CDR3: CASSYGAGRDTQYF. CDR3 coding DNA: TGTGCCAGCAGTTACGGGGCGGGGCGGGATACGCAGTATTTT. V usage is TRBV6-5 and J usage is TRBJ2-3; the D gene is possibly TRBD2 (6 bases). Trimming removed 2 bases at V and 6 bases at J, with 12 bases between. Germline V gene lookup returns CDR1 MNHEY and CDR2 SVGAGI. This CDR3 is 14 amino acids long.